Below, 14 T cell receptor beta chains from the same sample are listed, as sequenced in a study of control samples from healthy donors and cancer patients. Using immunoSEQ multiplex PCR, the repertoire was profiled, and TCRdb retains in-frame clones only, with some absent. The sample includes under 200,000 clones, roughly 95% of them seen just once. The sequenced material came from blood. The receptors derive from a woman aged 30 to 39 in good health.

The chain combines TRBV24-1 with TRBJ2-1; possibly TRBD2 for D (5 bases). The length of the CDR3 is 16 residues. Germline V lookup: CDR1 KGHDR, CDR2 SFDVKD. Trimming took off 5 bases at V and 3 bases at J, with 16 bases between the two ends. CDR3 sequence: CATSVSRGSGYNEQFF. The CDR3, as DNA: TGTGCCACCAGTGTCAGCAGAGGGAGCGGCTACAATGAGCAGTTCTTC.

The chain combines TRBV15 with TRBJ1-5; D ambiguous. Germline CDR1 is LNHNV and CDR2 is YYDKDF (reference sequence). This CDR3 region has 15 residues. The V end lost 1 base, the J end lost 4 bases, and 11 bases lay between the germline ends. CDR3 protein: CATSRGREENQPQHF. CDR3 DNA: TGTGCCACCAGCAGAGGGCGGGAGGAGAATCAGCCCCAGCATTTT.

This clone was picked up one time. V is TRBV7-2 and J is TRBJ2-1, with TRBD2 matching 14 bases. Germline V CDR1 and CDR2: SGHTA, FQGNSA. V lost 0 bases, J lost 4 bases, and 5 bases stayed unmatched. CDR3 length equals 18 residues. In nucleotides, the CDR3 is TGTGCCAGCAGCTTAGCGGGGACTAGCGGGAGCGGTTACAATGAGCAGTTCTTC. This sequence encodes CASSLAGTSGSGYNEQFF.

The gene calls are TRBV3-1 (or the pseudogene TRBV3-2) and TRBJ1-1; D is uncertain. Germline V gene lookup returns CDR1 LGHDT and CDR2 YNNKEL (reference sequence). Deletions cut 6 bases from V and 10 bases from J, with 15 bases between. This CDR3 contains 12 residues. CDR3 coding DNA: TGTGCCAGCAGGGGGAGAGGGATCTCAGCTTTCTTT. Translating gives CASRGRGISAFF.

This sequence joins TRBV18 and TRBJ1-4; perhaps TRBD1 as D (5 bases). V was clipped by 5 bases and J by 8 bases, with 9 bases between them. Germline CDR1 is KGHSH and CDR2 is LQKENI. The CDR3 contains 12 residues. In DNA, the CDR3 is TGTGCCAGCTCAACGACAGTAGAAAAACTGTTTTTT. Its translation: CASSTTVEKLFF.

The gene calls are TRBV28 and TRBJ1-6, with TRBD1 matching 7 bases. CDR1 and CDR2 (germline): MDHEN, SYDVKM. The CDR3 runs to 16 residues. The trim removed 5 bases at V and 9 bases at J, leaving 13 bases unmatched. The CDR3 region is CASSLPQTGIASPLHF. Written as DNA, the CDR3 is TGTGCCAGCAGTCTCCCCCAGACAGGGATAGCTTCACCCCTCCACTTT.

This clone was detected only once. V is TRBV7-9 and J is TRBJ2-3; D is undetermined. Germline CDR1 reads SEHNR; CDR2 reads FQNEAQ (reference sequence). The germline V and J ends were trimmed by 8 bases and 0 bases, with 12 bases remaining between them. There are 14 residues in the CDR3. The CDR3 loop reads CASVLFASTDTQYF. Here the CDR3 DNA reads TGTGCCAGCGTCCTTTTCGCTAGCACAGATACGCAGTATTTT.

The V call is TRBV29-1, the J call TRBJ2-5; D unclear. With 4 bases removed from V and 6 bases from J, the gap between germline ends came to 18 bases. The germline V gene has CDR1 SQVTM and CDR2 ANQGSEA. This CDR3 is 14 amino acids long. DNA of the CDR3: TGCAGCGTTGGCAGTATTTCTATCAGTAAGACCCAGTACTTC. It translates to CSVGSISISKTQYF. Drawing the rest from reference TRBV29-1 and TRBJ2-5, the complete variable domain is SAVISQKPSRDICQRGTSLTIQCQVDSQVTMMFWYRQQPGQSLTLIATANQGSEATYESGFVIDKFPISRPNLTFSTLTVSNMSPEDSSIYLCSVGSISISKTQYFGPGTRLLVL.

This clone was observed a few times. The chain carries TRBV6-4 and TRBJ2-1; D assignment may be TRBD1 or TRBD2 (5 bases each). The CDR3 has 13 residues. V was cut by 8 bases and J by 5 bases, with 13 bases left in between. The germline V gene has CDR1 MRHNA and CDR2 SNTAGT. The CDR3 spells CASSDGDDNEQFF. The DNA of the CDR3 is TGTGCCAGCTCCGATGGGGACGACAATGAGCAGTTCTTC.

This chain links TRBV11-2 with TRBJ2-2; D gene unclear. The CDR3 runs 14 residues. Germline V gene data show CDR1 as SGHAT and CDR2 as FQNNGV. Trimming removed 3 bases at V and 0 bases at J, with 5 bases between. Here the CDR3 DNA reads TGTGCCAGCAGCTTCCCCACGAACACCGGGGAGCTGTTTTTT. Its protein product is CASSFPTNTGELFF.

The chain combines TRBV6-5 with TRBJ2-5; 7 bases are shared with TRBD1. The germline gives CDR1 MNHEY, CDR2 SVGAGI. Unmatched junction bases numbered 2, after V lost 6 bases and J lost 1 base. The CDR3 has 13 residues. The CDR3 DNA is TGTGCCAGCAGGAACAGGGGCCAAGAGACCCAGTACTTC. The encoded protein is CASRNRGQETQYF.

V is TRBV14 and J is TRBJ2-3; D ambiguous. The CDR3 is 14 residues long. Looked up from germline, CDR1 is SGHDN and CDR2 is FVKESK. The V end was cut by 0 bases, the J end by 8 bases, with 12 bases between. CDR3 sequence reads: CASSQEVRPSTQYF. CDR3 DNA: TGTGCCAGCAGCCAAGAGGTCCGCCCTTCTACGCAGTATTTT.

In this sample, this clone turned up once. The chain employs TRBV10-3 and TRBJ2-1; D gene ambiguous. V lost 0 bases and J lost 5, with 14 bases in between. Looked up from germline, CDR1 is ENHRY and CDR2 is SYGVKD. The length of the CDR3 is 16 residues. CDR3 sequence reads: CAISESFVVADNEQFF. In DNA, the CDR3 is TGTGCCATCAGTGAGTCTTTTGTTGTGGCAGACAATGAGCAGTTCTTC.

This sequence joins TRBV5-1 and TRBJ1-1; D ambiguous. Germline-derived CDR1 and CDR2 are SGHRS and YFSETQ. Trimming pared 3 bases from V and 0 bases from J, leaving 6 bases between. This CDR3 comprises 13 residues. CDR3 sequence: CASSYDLNTEAFF. In DNA, the CDR3 is TGCGCCAGCAGCTATGACCTGAACACTGAAGCTTTCTTT.